The rows below give T cell receptor beta chains drawn from one sample of a study of T-cell reconstitution after alpha-beta-depleted transplantation in children. Using its own MiXCR run on the PCR reads, TCRdb lists one record per CDR3 protein. The sample holds about 610,000 distinct CDR3 sequences, roughly 10% seen once. The specimen comprised PBMCs from the stem cell graft donor, sampled from the stem cell graft. These receptors all stem from a human donor who donated a stem cell graft to a child with acute myeloid leukemia. Each CDR3 is given with its conserved first and last residue. D genes are given only for firm matches. Size is omitted from some rows. Given values are once, few, many or a class for expanded clones.

V,J,size,D,length,DNA,CDR3
TRBV5-1,TRBJ2-3,-,TRBD2,15,TGCGCCAGCAGCTTGGAGGGACTAGCGCCAGATACGCAGTATTTT,CASSLEGLAPDTQYF
TRBV28,TRBJ2-1,many,TRBD1,16,TGTGCCAGCAGTTCCAAGACAGGGAAATCCTACAATGAGCAGTTCTTC,CASSSKTGKSYNEQFF
TRBV5-1,TRBJ2-7,many,TRBD2,16,TGCGCCAGCAGTTCCGCCGGGGCTAGCGGTTACTACGAGCAGTACTTC,CASSSAGASGYYEQYF
TRBV6-2/TRBV6-3,TRBJ1-5,-,-,14,TGTGCCAGCAGTTACCTAGCGAATGGTCAGCCCCAGCATTTT,CASSYLANGQPQHF
TRBV7-2,TRBJ2-1,-,-,14,TGTGCCAGCAGCTACGGGCTCTCCTACAATGAGCAGTTCTTC,CASSYGLSYNEQFF
TRBV12-3/TRBV12-4,TRBJ1-5,many,TRBD1,15,TGTGCCAGCAGTTTGACAGGGGCGGGGGATCAGCCCCAGCATTTT,CASSLTGAGDQPQHF
TRBV6-6,TRBJ2-3,-,-,12,TGTGCCCTTTCAGATGGCACAGATACGCAGTATTTT,CALSDGTDTQYF
TRBV3-1,TRBJ2-2,few,-,15,TGTGCCAGCAGCCCGTACCAGGGAGGCACCGGGGAGCTGTTTTTT,CASSPYQGGTGELFF
TRBV6-1,TRBJ1-2,-,-,14,TGTGCCAGCAGTGCAACCGGGACCGAGTATGGCTACACCTTC,CASSATGTEYGYTF
TRBV20-1,TRBJ1-4,once,-,14,TGCAGTGCTAGCGGGGGACGGGGGCCCGAAAAACTGTTTTTT,CSASGGRGPEKLFF
TRBV2,TRBJ1-1,few,TRBD1,14,TGTGCCTCAAGGGCGGAGACAGGGGGAACTGAAGCTTTCTTT,CASRAETGGTEAFF
TRBV12-3/TRBV12-4,TRBJ1-4,many,-,12,TGTGCCAGCAGTCCACGAGTGGAAAAACTGTTTTTT,CASSPRVEKLFF
TRBV12-3/TRBV12-4,TRBJ2-7,many,TRBD1,15,TGTGCCAGCAGTTTAGTCCCAGGGGGCTCCTACGAGCAGTACTTC,CASSLVPGGSYEQYF
TRBV4-3,TRBJ2-5,-,-,17,TGCGCCAGCAGCCAGGGGAAACTAGGGACTTCCCAAGAGACCCAGTACTTC,CASSQGKLGTSQETQYF
TRBV7-2,TRBJ2-7,few,TRBD2,13,TGTGCCAGCAGCTTTCGACTAGCCGGAGAGCAGTACTTC,CASSFRLAGEQYF
TRBV11-2,TRBJ1-2,-,-,12,TGTGCCAGCAGCCCAGGCATAGGCGGCTACACCTTC,CASSPGIGGYTF
TRBV11-2,TRBJ2-1,-,TRBD1,15,TGTGCCAGCAGCCTAGACAGGGCCCCCTACAATGAGCAGTTCTTC,CASSLDRAPYNEQFF
TRBV9,TRBJ2-1,-,-,14,TGTGCCAGCAGCCCTGTCCCCGAGGGCGGTGAGCAGTTCTTC,CASSPVPEGGEQFF
TRBV7-2,TRBJ1-3,few,-,16,TGTGCCAGCAGCTTCTCGGGCCCTCGAGGTGGAAACACCATATATTTT,CASSFSGPRGGNTIYF
TRBV6-1,TRBJ2-3,-,-,15,TGTGCCAGCAGTCTCGGACAGTTTGGTACAGATACGCAGTATTTT,CASSLGQFGTDTQYF
TRBV20-1,TRBJ2-1,-,-,15,TGCAGTGCTAGCGCCCCCCAGGGTGCCCACAATGAGCAGTTCTTC,CSASAPQGAHNEQFF
TRBV3-1,TRBJ1-5,few,-,16,TGTGCCAGCAGCCAATCTGGGGTGCATAGCAATCAGCCCCAGCATTTT,CASSQSGVHSNQPQHF
TRBV6-2/TRBV6-3,TRBJ2-6,-,-,13,TGTGCCAGCAGAACCCCCGGGGCCAACGTCCTGACTTTC,CASRTPGANVLTF
TRBV7-2,TRBJ2-1,few,-,15,TGTGCCAGCAGCCCCCAGGGTCACCAATACAATGAGCAGTTCTTC,CASSPQGHQYNEQFF
TRBV2,TRBJ2-7,few,TRBD1,15,TGTGCCAGCAGTGAAGTGGGGACAGGGGCCTACGAGCAGTACTTC,CASSEVGTGAYEQYF
TRBV28,TRBJ2-3,many,-,11,TGTGCCAGCAGTTTAGCGGCTACGCAGTATTTT,CASSLAATQYF
TRBV7-3,TRBJ2-1,many,TRBD2,15,TGTGCCAGCAGCGACACGCCCGGGGGGTACAATGAGCAGTTCTTC,CASSDTPGGYNEQFF
TRBV12-3/TRBV12-4,TRBJ1-2,few,-,13,TGTGCCAGCAGTTTTGGGGGGGCTCAAGGCTACACCTTC,CASSFGGAQGYTF
TRBV5-1,TRBJ1-2,few,-,12,TGCGCCAGCAGCTTGGCCGGTATCCTCTACACCTTC,CASSLAGILYTF
TRBV7-7,TRBJ2-3,many,TRBD2,15,TGTGCTAGCAGCCCAACTAGCGGGCGGGGCGATACGCAGTATTTT,CASSPTSGRGDTQYF
TRBV19,TRBJ2-7,few,-,16,TGTGCCAGTAGTATAGATCGCAAGGTCGGGGCCTACGAGCAGTACTTC,CASSIDRKVGAYEQYF
TRBV20-1,TRBJ2-1,-,TRBD2,12,TGCAGAAGCGGGAGGCGATACGATGAGCAGTTCTTC,CRSGRRYDEQFF
TRBV20-1,TRBJ2-7,many,TRBD1,13,TGCAGTGCGACAGGGGGCGCGAACTACGAGCAGTACTTC,CSATGGANYEQYF
TRBV27,TRBJ1-2,few,-,15,TGTGCCAGCAGTTTCCTCGCCGGTGGGAGTTATGGCTACACCTTC,CASSFLAGGSYGYTF
TRBV5-1,TRBJ2-5,few,-,14,TGCGCCAGCAGCCAAACAGGGCTTGAAGAGACCCAGTACTTC,CASSQTGLEETQYF
TRBV28,TRBJ2-3,few,-,11,TGTGCCAGCAGTTGGAGTGGGGCGCAGTATTTT,CASSWSGAQYF
TRBV7-3,TRBJ2-2,-,-,13,TGTGCCAGCGGAACTGACTGGACCGGGGAGCTGTTTTTT,CASGTDWTGELFF
TRBV14,TRBJ2-6,-,-,14,TGTGCCAGCAGCTTTCCCCGGTCGGCCAACGTCCTGACTTTC,CASSFPRSANVLTF
TRBV3-1,TRBJ1-5,few,-,14,TGTGCCAGCAGCCGTTGGGGGAGCAATCAGCCCCAGCATTTT,CASSRWGSNQPQHF
TRBV12-3/TRBV12-4,TRBJ2-3,few,-,14,TGTGCCAGCAGTTTAGTCAGGGCAGGAGATACGCAGTATTTT,CASSLVRAGDTQYF
TRBV5-1,TRBJ1-1,-,-,14,TGCGCCAGCAGCTTGAACAGGGCCAACACTGAAGCTTTCTTT,CASSLNRANTEAFF
TRBV27,TRBJ2-7,-,TRBD2,16,TGTGCCAGCAGTACACCTAGACTAGCGGGCCCCTACGAGCAGTACTTC,CASSTPRLAGPYEQYF
TRBV10-3,TRBJ2-5,many,-,13,TGTGCCATCAGTGAGTGGGGAGGCGAGACCCAGTACTTC,CAISEWGGETQYF
TRBV28,TRBJ2-1,-,-,16,TGTGCCAGCAGCCGAAGGATTGGGGACATCAACAATGAGCAGTTCTTC,CASSRRIGDINNEQFF
TRBV5-6,TRBJ1-1,-,-,12,TGTGCCAGCAGCCACCCCAACACTGAAGCTTTCTTT,CASSHPNTEAFF
TRBV20-1,TRBJ2-2,few,TRBD2,14,TGCAGTGCTATGTTAACTAGCGGATCCGGGGAGCTGTTTTTT,CSAMLTSGSGELFF
TRBV20-1,TRBJ2-7,few,TRBD1,14,TGCAGTGCCCTTCAGGGGGCTTTTCATTACGAGCAGTACTTC,CSALQGAFHYEQYF
TRBV29-1,TRBJ2-2,few,TRBD1,12,TGCAGCGGGGAACAGGGGACCGGGGAGCTGTTTTTT,CSGEQGTGELFF
TRBV20-1,TRBJ1-2,-,-,11,TGCAGTGCGCCGGCCTTCTATGGCTACACCTTC,CSAPAFYGYTF
TRBV7-9,TRBJ2-7,few,-,13,TGTGCCAGCGGCCTTGCCGGCTCCTACGAGCAGTACTTC,CASGLAGSYEQYF
TRBV15,TRBJ2-7,-,-,13,TGTGCCACCAAGGCAGGGAATGCCTACGAGCAGTACTTC,CATKAGNAYEQYF
TRBV29-1,TRBJ2-1,many,-,15,TGCAGCGTTGAAACTAAGGACAGAGGGGACAATGAGCAGTTCTTC,CSVETKDRGDNEQFF
TRBV19,TRBJ2-7,many,-,15,TGTGCCAGTAGTGCCGACGCGGGGCCGACCTACGAGCAGTACTTC,CASSADAGPTYEQYF